Shown below are 9 T cell receptor beta chains from a single sample sequenced in a study of T cells after yellow fever vaccination. TCRdb fed the 5' RACE reads into MiXCR, producing one record per CDR3 protein. The table includes 500,000 to 650,000 distinct CDR3 sequences, 12% detected once. Sequencing was performed on PBMCs, taken on the day of the yellow fever booster vaccination. These receptors were collected from a man aged 25 to 40 who received the YFV17D yellow fever vaccine.

Concerning this clonotype itself: Its ends do not fully match the called genes, so a read error is possible. The chain is built from TRBV19 and TRBJ2-7; 9 nucleotides match TRBD1. The length of the CDR3 is 16 residues. Germline V gene data show CDR1 as LNHDA and CDR2 as SQIVND (reference sequence). CDR3 nucleotides: TGTGCCGGTAGTATAGCCCCGGGACAGGGAACCTACGAGCAGTACTTC. Translating gives CAGSIAPGQGTYEQYF.

This clonotype showed up just a few times. The chain carries TRBV9 and TRBJ2-7, with 7 bases that match TRBD2. V lost 2 bases to trimming and J lost 5 bases; unmatched junction nucleotides: 10. Germline CDR1 is SGDLS and CDR2 is YYNGEE. The CDR3 is 15 residues long. The CDR3 region is CASSVAAGDVDEQYF. The CDR3 DNA is TGTGCCAGCAGCGTCGCTGCGGGAGATGTCGACGAGCAGTACTTC. Variable domain in full (rest from reference TRBV9 and TRBJ2-7): DSGVTQTPKHLITATGQRVTLRCSPRSGDLSVYWYQQSLDQGLQFLIQYYNGEERAKGNILERFSAQQFPDLHSELNLSSLELGDSALYFCASSVAAGDVDEQYFGPGTRLTVT.

This clonotype was counted only a few times. The chain has TRBV6-2 or TRBV6-3 and TRBJ2-3; D remains unclear. This CDR3 has 12 amino acids. The germline V gene encodes CDR1 MNHEY and CDR2 SVGEGT. V lost 5 bases and J 6 bases, leaving 9 bases between the germline ends. The CDR3 reads CASSTLGDTQYF. The CDR3 DNA sequence: TGTGCCAGCAGTACCCTAGGGGATACGCAGTATTTT.

This clonotype was detected only a few times. This chain connects TRBV27 to TRBJ1-2; 9 bases map to TRBD1. The CDR3 contains 14 residues. The trim removed 2 bases at V and 6 bases at J, leaving 4 bases unmatched. The V gene's germline CDR1 is MNHEY and CDR2 SMNVEV (reference sequence). In DNA, the CDR3 is TGTGCCAGCAGTTTAACAGGGGGCGAGGATGGCTACACCTTC. This encodes CASSLTGGEDGYTF.

This clonotype was counted only a few times. The chain recombines TRBV29-1 with TRBJ2-1; no clear D gene. The CDR3 length is 10 residues. Per the germline V gene, CDR1 is SQVTM and CDR2 is ANQGSEA. V shed 7 bases and J shed 9 bases, with 10 bases lying between them. CDR3 coding DNA: TGCAGCGCCCCGGGTGGTGAGCAGTTCTTC. Protein product: CSAPGGEQFF.

This chain uses TRBV10-3 with TRBJ2-3; 11 nucleotides line up with TRBD2. The ends lost 7 bases at V and 4 bases at J; junction bases unmatched: 4. CDR3 length: 14 amino acids. The germline CDR1 and CDR2 sequences are ENHRY and SYGVKD. CDR3 sequence reads: CAITTSGSADTQYF. The CDR3 coding sequence is TGTGCCATCACTACTAGCGGGAGTGCAGATACGCAGTATTTT.

This clonotype was seen a few times. This sequence joins TRBV7-2 and TRBJ1-1; 11 bases are shared with TRBD1. With V trimmed by 3 bases and J by 4 bases, 7 bases remained unmatched. The germline V gene encodes CDR1 SGHTA and CDR2 FQGNSA. CDR3 size: 16 residues. CDR3: CASSFGQGAGGTEAFF. The CDR3 DNA reads as TGTGCCAGCAGCTTTGGACAGGGGGCAGGGGGCACTGAAGCTTTCTTT.

In this sample, this clonotype turned up a few times. The rearrangement joins TRBV7-2 to TRBJ2-1; possibly TRBD2 for D (5 bases). V was cut by 4 bases and J by 9 bases, with 13 bases left in between. Germline V CDR1 and CDR2: SGHTA, FQGNSA. The length of the CDR3 is 13 residues. This CDR3 is CASSYEEAGEQFF. In nucleotides, the CDR3 is TGTGCCAGCAGCTACGAGGAGGCCGGTGAGCAGTTCTTC.

The chain combines TRBV20-1 with TRBJ2-5, with D perhaps matching TRBD2 (6 bases). V gave up 4 bases and J gave up 1 base, with 13 bases separating them. Looked up from germline, CDR1 is DFQATT and CDR2 is SNEGSKA (reference sequence). The CDR3 spans 14 residues. This CDR3 reads CSANPYSGQETQYF. CDR3 sequence (DNA): TGCAGTGCTAATCCCTATAGCGGCCAAGAGACCCAGTACTTC.